In its sample, the clone carrying this TCR beta chain was seen many times. Likely a read error: the CDR3 ends without its conserved phenylalanine or tryptophan. The DNA is omitted, as the CDR3 cannot be located on it reliably, and the CDR3 follows TCRdb's listing. The data originate from a study of CD8 T cells in ankylosing spondylitis. The CDR3 comprises 13 residues, both ends counted. TCRdb passed the 5' RACE reads through MiXCR, listing each CDR3 protein once. Among 300,000 to 400,000 distinct CDR3 sequences listed, about 9.9% were seen once. V and J are TRBV12-3 or TRBV12-4 and TRBJ2-1; the table gives TRBD1 as D, unverified against the DNA. The sample comprised blood, either unsorted or a sorted T cell fraction (not recorded which). This receptor was identified in a female donor with ankylosing spondylitis or in good health (not recorded which). Here the CDR3 reads CASSLGQGGGSDL.